This T cell receptor (beta chain) was sequenced during a study of T cells in Graves' hyperthyroidism and ophthalmopathy. Losses at the gene ends were 5 bases for V and 6 bases for J; bases not matched to a gene: 2. The germline gives CDR1 SGHTS, CDR2 YDEGEE. CDR3 size: 14 residues. Amplified TCR beta CDR3 regions came from RNA transcripts. HTBI primers were used for first-round RT-PCR of the TCR CDR3. MiXCR, run by TCRdb on the multiplex PCR reads, gives a single entry per CDR3 protein. The sample records around 240,000 distinct CDR3 sequences, about 15% being singletons. This clonotype was observed a handful of times. Researchers barred patients who had uncontrolled infection, other autoimmune disease, pregnancy or lactation. Cells are PBMCs isolated from 10 ml of fresh blood.

The chain links TRBV5-8 to TRBJ2-3; the match to TRBD2 covers 14 bases. Material for sequencing was blood. This TCR was sampled from a young woman with Graves' ophthalmopathy. The CDR3 sequence is CASRGTSGSDTQYF. The CDR3 coding sequence is TGTGCCAGCAGGGGGACTAGCGGGAGTGATACGCAGTATTTT.